The present T cell receptor (beta chain) was sequenced within a study of blood T cells in healthy people across ages. Findings of the study overall: TCR beta diversity, measured per million T cells, fell in a roughly linear way with age. Donor CMV status was unknown, possibly confounding expanded clonotype changes.

Through a sample-barcoded 5' primer and a J-beta primer mix, a second PCR was run for roughly 7 to 11 cycles. Every sample returned 3 million or more CDR3-containing paired-end reads. TCRdb ran MiXCR on the 5' RACE reads and lists one entry per CDR3 protein. The data contain 800,000 to 950,000 distinct CDR3 sequences, approximately 49% of them singletons. The sample holds a few counts of this clonotype. Antigen specificity is unknown. Total RNA was isolated from each sample in quantities of at least 5 micrograms. J was trimmed by 5 bases and V by 2 bases; bases with no gene match: 5. The germline V gene encodes CDR1 SGDLS and CDR2 YYNGEE. The CDR3 has 15 amino acids.

The sequenced sample was blood. The receptor was derived from a man aged 25-45 years in good health. The chain has TRBV9 and TRBJ2-1; 9 positions match TRBD2. CDR3 protein: CASSVGGGADNEQFF. CDR3 DNA sequence: TGTGCCAGCAGCGTGGGCGGGGGGGCTGACAATGAGCAGTTCTTC.